A single sample gave rise to the 19 T cell receptor beta chains below, sequenced in a study of CD8+ T cells in alopecia areata. Treatment noted: oral pan-JAK inhibitor, 5-10 mg twice daily. RNA was isolated and reverse transcribed to cDNA, the sequencing template. Clones were read by immunoSEQ multiplex PCR, and TCRdb kept only the in-frame ones, dropping some. The sample lists about 210,000 clones; 66% were seen once. Sequencing used CD4+ T cells sorted from blood, obtained at approximately week 45, from a patient treated with tofacitinib. The receptors were gathered from a human donor with alopecia areata.

This sequence joins TRBV29-1 and TRBJ2-2, with TRBD2 identical over 12 bases. V lost 6 bases, J lost 1 base, and 6 bases stayed unmatched. The CDR3 has 16 residues. CDR1 is SQVTM, CDR2 ANQGSEA, per germline. CDR3: CSVLAGGLGNTGELFF. CDR3 coding DNA: TGCAGCGTACTAGCGGGGGGCCTAGGGAACACCGGGGAGCTGTTTTTT.

The table lists this clone with many counts. The chain uses TRBV7-7 and TRBJ2-2; the D is unclear. The CDR3 has 16 amino acids. The germline gives CDR1 SSHAT, CDR2 FNYEAQ (reference sequence). V lost 5 bases and J 6 bases, leaving 19 bases between the germline ends. CDR3 loop: CASSPGRLVTSGELFF. Here the CDR3 DNA reads TGTGCCAGCAGCCCTGGACGCCTCGTGACGTCCGGGGAGCTGTTTTTT.

The V gene is TRBV12-5, the J gene TRBJ2-1; no clear D. The V gene's germline CDR1 is LGHNT and CDR2 FRNRAP. The CDR3 sequence is 12 residues long. The V end lost 4 bases, the J end lost 8 bases, and 9 bases lay between the germline ends. CDR3 DNA: TGTGCTAGTGGTTCACGATTTGATGAGCAGTTCTTC. It codes for CASGSRFDEQFF.

The CDR3 protein is CASSRTGNYEQYF. The CDR3 nucleotides are TGTGCCAGCAGTCGGACAGGCAACTACGAGCAGTACTTC. The chain links TRBV6-1 to TRBJ2-7; TRBD1 agrees at 7 bases. The CDR3 length is 13 residues. V was pared by 5 bases and J by 3 bases, with 4 bases of the junction left unmatched. Germline CDR1 is MNHNS and CDR2 is SASEGT.

The CDR3 loop reads CATSRGGGSGTSADTQYF. The CDR3 region has the DNA TGTGCCACCAGCAGAGGAGGGGGCTCGGGCACAAGCGCAGATACGCAGTATTTT. The V call is TRBV15, the J call TRBJ2-3; 7 nucleotides match TRBD1. The CDR3 is 18 amino acids. Per the germline V gene, CDR1 is LNHNV and CDR2 is YYDKDF (reference sequence). V shed 1 base, J shed 4 bases, and the junction held 14 bases outside the gene matches. Using reference TRBV15 and TRBJ2-3 for the parts outside the CDR3, the full variable domain is DAMVIQNPRYQVTQFGKPVTLSCSQTLNHNVMYWYQQKSSQAPKLLFHYYDKDFNNEADTPDNFQSRRPNTSFCFLDIRSPGLGDTAMYLCATSRGGGSGTSADTQYFGPGTRLTVL.

V and J are TRBV7-2 and TRBJ1-1, with TRBD1 as a possible D gene (5 bases). This CDR3 is built from 15 residues. CDR1 and CDR2 from the germline V gene are SGHTA and FQGNSA. V was trimmed by 5 bases and J by 1 base, leaving 14 bases between them. The CDR3 nucleotides read TGTGCCAGCAGCCATGGTGGGGCATCGAACACTGAAGCTTTCTTT. This codes for CASSHGGASNTEAFF. The variable domain in full, with the rest retrieved from reference TRBV7-2 and TRBJ1-1, is GAGVSQSPSNKVTEKGKDVELRCDPISGHTALYWYRQSLGQGLEFLIYFQGNSAPDKSGLPSDRFSAERTGGSVSTLTIQRTQQEDSAVYLCASSHGGASNTEAFFGQGTRLTVV.

This rearrangement joins TRBV19 to TRBJ2-5; maybe TRBD1 (5 bases). Germline-derived CDR1 and CDR2 are LNHDA and SQIVND (reference sequence). This CDR3 comprises 14 residues. V lost 5 bases and J lost 5, with 15 bases in between. The CDR3 sequence is CASSVQGRKETQYF. As DNA, the CDR3 is TGTGCCAGTAGTGTTCAGGGAAGGAAGGAGACCCAGTACTTC.

This clone was detected ten times or more. V is TRBV7-9 and J is TRBJ1-1; D perhaps matches TRBD1 (5 bases). V lost 1 base and J lost 3, with 21 bases in between. Germline V gene sequence: CDR1 SEHNR, CDR2 FQNEAQ (reference sequence). This CDR3 is built from 18 residues. The CDR3 sequence: CASSLEIMWGREDTEAFF. The CDR3 nucleotides read TGTGCCAGCAGCTTAGAGATTATGTGGGGCCGGGAGGACACTGAAGCTTTCTTT.

V is TRBV18 and J is TRBJ2-5; TRBD1 matches at 7 bases. The J segment lost 8 bases and the V segment lost 4 bases, leaving 16 bases of the junction unmatched. This CDR3 has 16 residues. Germline V gene data show CDR1 as KGHSH and CDR2 as LQKENI. CDR3 region: CASSRVARQGSETQYF. The CDR3 nucleotides are TGTGCCAGCTCACGGGTCGCCAGACAGGGCTCGGAAACCCAGTACTTC.

This clone was recorded a few times. J is TRBJ1-2 and V is TRBV29-1; D unresolved. The CDR3 is 13 residues long. Germline loops: CDR1 SQVTM, CDR2 ANQGSEA. Trimming removed 7 bases from V and 6 bases from J, with 18 bases in between. The CDR3 reads CSAQYEQSNGYTF. CDR3 in DNA: TGCAGCGCCCAGTATGAACAGTCAAATGGCTACACCTTC.

This chain joins TRBV9 and TRBJ2-7; D remains unclear. Germline CDR1 SGDLS, CDR2 YYNGEE. With 0 bases removed from V and 1 base from J, the gap between germline ends came to 8 bases. The CDR3 runs 14 residues. DNA for the CDR3: TGTGCCAGCAGCGTAGAGCCCAGGTCCTACGAGCAGTACTTC. This gives the protein CASSVEPRSYEQYF.

The chain is built from TRBV4-1 and TRBJ1-2, with TRBD1 identical over 8 bases. The CDR3 consists of 15 residues. The trim removed 1 base at V and 8 bases at J, leaving 9 bases unmatched. The germline V gene has CDR1 MGHRA and CDR2 YSYEKL. The CDR3 nucleotides read TGCGCCAGCAGCCAAGTCGCTCAGGGGGCGAGAGGCTACACCTTC. It is translated as CASSQVAQGARGYTF.

This chain connects TRBV12-5 to TRBJ2-7; D might be TRBD1 (6 bases). CDR1 is LGHNT and CDR2 is FRNRAP in the germline V gene. This CDR3 comprises 14 residues. Deletions cut 6 bases from V and 1 base from J, with 13 bases between. In DNA, the CDR3 is TGTGCTAGTGGGAAGACAGGTCGTTCCTACGAGCAGTACTTC. It encodes CASGKTGRSYEQYF.

This chain uses TRBV5-1 with TRBJ2-2; 12 positions agree with TRBD2. The V and J ends lost 4 bases and 7 bases, in that order; junction bases with no gene match: 8. Germline-derived CDR1 and CDR2 are SGHRS and YFSETQ. There are 16 residues in the CDR3. The CDR3 is CASSLPSGGAGGELFF. The CDR3, as DNA: TGCGCCAGCAGCCTCCCTAGCGGGGGGGCAGGCGGGGAGCTGTTTTTT.

This clone was counted at least ten times. The chain has TRBV4-3 and TRBJ2-3; 7 bases fit TRBD2. The germline V gene has CDR1 LGHNA and CDR2 YSLEER. The trim removed 2 bases at V and 0 bases at J, leaving 11 bases unmatched. This CDR3 contains 18 residues. CDR3 DNA: TGCGCCAGCAGCCAAAAAGCAACAGCGGGGCCCAGCACAGATACGCAGTATTTT. It translates to CASSQKATAGPSTDTQYF.

This clone occurred a few times. This chain connects TRBV23-1 to TRBJ1-2, with D hard to call. TRBV23-1 is given ORF status, its function remaining uncertain. The CDR3 extends over 12 amino acids. V was trimmed by 3 bases and J by 4 bases, leaving 6 bases between them. The CDR3 coding sequence is TGCGCCAGCAGTCAGGGCCCCTATGGCTACACCTTC. This codes for CASSQGPYGYTF.

This clone was counted only a few times. The J gene is TRBJ2-2, the V gene TRBV11-3, with 14 bases aligning to TRBD2. Germline loops: CDR1 SGHNT, CDR2 YENEEA. CDR3 length: 18 amino acids. The junction had 3 bases not matched to a gene; V was cut back by 1 base and J by 2 bases. CDR3 loop: CASSLGGLAGGNTGELFF. The CDR3 bases are TGTGCCAGCAGCTTAGGCGGACTAGCGGGGGGTAACACCGGGGAGCTGTTTTTT.

The rearrangement links TRBV2 to TRBJ1-5; TRBD1 might be the D (6 bases). The CDR3 is made up of 14 amino acids. Trimming removed 4 bases at V and 5 bases at J, with 12 bases between. The germline V gene has CDR1 SNHLY and CDR2 FYNNEI. CDR3 residues: CASSGGQSYQPQHF. The CDR3 nucleotides read TGTGCCAGCAGTGGAGGACAGTCGTATCAGCCCCAGCATTTT. Full variable domain (rest looked up from reference TRBV2 and TRBJ1-5): EPEVTQTPSHQVTQMGQEVILRCVPISNHLYFYWYRQILGQKVEFLVSFYNNEISEKSEIFDDQFSVERPDGSNFTLKIRSTKLEDSAMYFCASSGGQSYQPQHFGDGTRLSIL.

CDR3 amino acids: CASSLAREGRNTGELFF. CDR3 bases: TGTGCCAGCAGCTTAGCCCGAGAAGGGAGGAACACCGGGGAGCTGTTTTTT. The genes are TRBV7-2 and TRBJ2-2; the D gene is possibly TRBD2 (5 bases). Germline CDR1 is SGHTA and CDR2 is FQGNSA. The CDR3 consists of 17 residues. V lost 0 bases and J 1 base, leaving 12 bases between the germline ends.